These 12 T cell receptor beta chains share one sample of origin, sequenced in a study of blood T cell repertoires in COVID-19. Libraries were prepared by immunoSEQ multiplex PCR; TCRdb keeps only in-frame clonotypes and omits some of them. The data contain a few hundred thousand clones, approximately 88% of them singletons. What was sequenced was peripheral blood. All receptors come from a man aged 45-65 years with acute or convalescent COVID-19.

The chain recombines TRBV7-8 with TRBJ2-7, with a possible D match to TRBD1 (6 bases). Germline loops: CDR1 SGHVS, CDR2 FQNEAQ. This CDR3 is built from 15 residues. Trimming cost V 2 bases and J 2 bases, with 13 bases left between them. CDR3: CASSLTGIPTYEQYF. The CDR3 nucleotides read TGTGCCAGCAGCTTAACAGGGATCCCTACCTACGAGCAGTACTTC.

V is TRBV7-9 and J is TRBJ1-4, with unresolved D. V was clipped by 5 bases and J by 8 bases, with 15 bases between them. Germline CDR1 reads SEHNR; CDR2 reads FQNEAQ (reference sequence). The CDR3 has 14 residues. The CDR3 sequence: CASSRTSDGEKLFF. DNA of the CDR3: TGTGCCAGCAGCCGGACTTCGGACGGGGAAAAACTGTTTTTT.

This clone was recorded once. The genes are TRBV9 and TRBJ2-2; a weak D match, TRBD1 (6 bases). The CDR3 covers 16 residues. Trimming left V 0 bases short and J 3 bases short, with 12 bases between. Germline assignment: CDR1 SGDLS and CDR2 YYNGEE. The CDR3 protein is CASSVGGGYDTGELFF. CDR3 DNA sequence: TGTGCCAGCAGCGTAGGTGGGGGCTACGACACCGGGGAGCTGTTTTTT.

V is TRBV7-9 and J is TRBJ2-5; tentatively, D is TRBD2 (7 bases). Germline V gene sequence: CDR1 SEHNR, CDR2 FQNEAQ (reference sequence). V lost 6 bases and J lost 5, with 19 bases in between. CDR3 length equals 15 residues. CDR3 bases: TGTGCCAGCAGTAAAGAAACAGGGAGGGCGGAGACCCAGTACTTC. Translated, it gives CASSKETGRAETQYF. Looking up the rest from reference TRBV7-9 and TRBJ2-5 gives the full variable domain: DTGVSQNPRHKITKRGQNVTFRCDPISEHNRLYWYRQTLGQGPEFLTYFQNEAQLEKSRLLSDRFSAERPKGSFSTLEIQRTEQGDSAMYLCASSKETGRAETQYFGPGTRLLVL.

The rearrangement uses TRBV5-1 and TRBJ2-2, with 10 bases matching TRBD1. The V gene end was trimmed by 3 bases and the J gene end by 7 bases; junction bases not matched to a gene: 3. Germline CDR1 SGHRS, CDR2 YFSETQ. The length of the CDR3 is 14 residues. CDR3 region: CASSSTGGGGELFF. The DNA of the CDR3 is TGCGCCAGCAGCTCGACAGGGGGCGGCGGGGAGCTGTTTTTT.

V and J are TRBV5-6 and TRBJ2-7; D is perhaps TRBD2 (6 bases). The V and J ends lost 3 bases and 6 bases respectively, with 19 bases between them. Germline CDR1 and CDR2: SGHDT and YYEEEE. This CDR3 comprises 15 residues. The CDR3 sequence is CASSSRGAWGGEQYF. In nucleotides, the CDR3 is TGTGCCAGCAGCTCCCGTGGTGCGTGGGGAGGCGAGCAGTACTTC.

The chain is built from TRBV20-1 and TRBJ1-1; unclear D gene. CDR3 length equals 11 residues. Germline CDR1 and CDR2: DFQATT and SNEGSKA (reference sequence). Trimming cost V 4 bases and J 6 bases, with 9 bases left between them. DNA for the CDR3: TGCAGTGCTACAGGCGTCGCTGAAGCTTTCTTT. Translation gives CSATGVAEAFF.

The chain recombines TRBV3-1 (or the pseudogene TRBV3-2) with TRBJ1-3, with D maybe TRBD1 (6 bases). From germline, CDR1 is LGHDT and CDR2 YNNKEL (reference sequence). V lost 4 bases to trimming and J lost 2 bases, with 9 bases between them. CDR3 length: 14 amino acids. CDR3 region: CASSPQGTGNTIYF. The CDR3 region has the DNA TGTGCCAGCAGCCCCCAGGGGACTGGAAACACCATATATTTT.

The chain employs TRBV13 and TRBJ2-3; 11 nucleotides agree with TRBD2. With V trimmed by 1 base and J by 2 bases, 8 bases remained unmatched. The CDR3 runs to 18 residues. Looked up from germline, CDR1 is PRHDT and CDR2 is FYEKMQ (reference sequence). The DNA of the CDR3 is TGTGCCAGCAGCTTAGTCCTAGCGGGGGGTCACCACACAGATACGCAGTATTTT. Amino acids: CASSLVLAGGHHTDTQYF. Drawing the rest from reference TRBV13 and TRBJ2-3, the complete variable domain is AAGVIQSPRHLIKEKRETATLKCYPIPRHDTVYWYQQGPGQDPQFLISFYEKMQSDKGSIPDRFSAQQFSDYHSELNMSSLELGDSALYFCASSLVLAGGHHTDTQYFGPGTRLTVL.

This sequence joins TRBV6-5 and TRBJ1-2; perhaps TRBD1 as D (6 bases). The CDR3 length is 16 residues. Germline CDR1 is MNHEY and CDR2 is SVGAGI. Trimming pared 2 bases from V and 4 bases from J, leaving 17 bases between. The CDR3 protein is CASSYEPQGNFYGYTF. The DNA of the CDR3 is TGTGCCAGCAGTTACGAACCCCAGGGGAATTTCTATGGCTACACCTTC.

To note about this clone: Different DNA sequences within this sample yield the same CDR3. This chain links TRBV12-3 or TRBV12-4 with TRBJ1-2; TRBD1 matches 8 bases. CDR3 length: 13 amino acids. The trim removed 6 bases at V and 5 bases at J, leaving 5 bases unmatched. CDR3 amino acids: CASSGQGAYGYTF. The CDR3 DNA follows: TGTGCCAGCAGCGGACAGGGAGCTTATGGCTACACCTTC.

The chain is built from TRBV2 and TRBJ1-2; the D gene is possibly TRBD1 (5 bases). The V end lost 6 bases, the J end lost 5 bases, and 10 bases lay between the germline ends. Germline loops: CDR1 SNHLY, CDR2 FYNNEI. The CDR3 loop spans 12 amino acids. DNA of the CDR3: TGTGCCAGCAGAGGGTCAGGGTATGGCTACACCTTC. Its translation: CASRGSGYGYTF.